This TCR beta chain was recorded in a study of blood T cell repertoires in COVID-19. Study at large: COVID-19 samples, acute and convalescent, were from the United States, Italy and Spain. PBMCs, B-cell-depleted T cells, or T cells provided the cDNA or gDNA that made up the material.

This clone has only a few counts. Trimming removed 5 bases from V and 6 bases from J, with 10 bases in between. Looked up from germline, CDR1 is PRHDT and CDR2 is FYEKMQ (reference sequence). There are 12 residues in the CDR3. Original analysis: Reference gene primers were amplified, and this amplification served to estimate nucleated cell counts. The repertoire was sequenced with immunoSEQ multiplex PCR; TCRdb's copy has only in-frame clones and lacks some. The V and J calls and clone size are taken from that table; D and trimming were inferred from the DNA. Found here are approximately 99,000 clones, about two thirds of them singletons; the top ten hold around 1.9%.

The source of this sequence is a woman between 40 and 55 years old with acute or convalescent COVID-19. Input material: peripheral blood. The chain uses TRBV13 and TRBJ1-1; D perhaps matches TRBD1 (6 bases). The CDR3 loop reads CASSPGVAEAFF. CDR3 nucleotide sequence: TGTGCCAGCAGCCCAGGGGTCGCTGAAGCTTTCTTT.